A single sample is the source of the 8 T cell receptor beta chains below, sequenced in a study of Graves' ophthalmopathy and Graves' hyperthyroidism. Amplified TCR beta CDR3 regions were obtained using RNA transcripts as template. In the first round, RT-PCR was carried out with HTBI primers, and a multiplex PCR formed the second round. TCRdb fed the multiplex PCR reads into MiXCR, producing one record per CDR3 protein. Of over 500,000 distinct CDR3 sequences listed, 20% to 25% are singletons. The specimen was peripheral blood. The receptors here all came from a woman younger than 35 with stable Graves' hyperthyroidism. Some clones in this sample may be carry-over from other donors' samples.

This clonotype has ten or more counts. V usage is TRBV9 and J usage is TRBJ1-5; maybe TRBD1 (5 bases). CDR3 size: 15 residues. Germline CDR1 and CDR2: SGDLS and YYNGEE. V dropped 0 bases and J dropped 8 bases, with 15 bases sitting between them. The CDR3 DNA sequence: TGTGCCAGCAGCGTAGCGGGGGGGGTAACGGAGCCCCAGCATTTT. It is translated as CASSVAGGVTEPQHF.

At least ten counts were recorded for this clonotype. The CDR3 is CATSNYAPGSNQPQHF. The CDR3, as DNA: TGTGCCACCAGCAACTATGCGCCCGGTAGCAATCAGCCCCAGCATTTT. The V call is TRBV15, the J call TRBJ1-5, with D unresolved. The ends were cut back, 4 bases at V and 0 bases at J, with 13 bases in the middle. This CDR3 is 16 amino acids long. Germline V lookup: CDR1 LNHNV, CDR2 YYDKDF (reference sequence).

A few counts support this clonotype. The rearrangement links TRBV6-1 to TRBJ2-2; 13 bases match TRBD2. The CDR3 consists of 17 residues. The V segment lost 7 bases and the J segment 5 bases; nucleotides outside the gene matches: 10. CDR1 and CDR2 (germline): MNHNS, SASEGT. The CDR3 nucleotides read TGTGCCAGCACCCAACCCGGGACTAGCGGGGCGACCGGGGAGCTGTTTTTT. Its protein is CASTQPGTSGATGELFF.

In this sample, this clonotype turned up many times. The gene calls are TRBV7-2 and TRBJ2-5; 9 bases are shared with TRBD2. Germline V gene data show CDR1 as SGHTA and CDR2 as FQGNSA. This CDR3 comprises 15 residues. After removal of 7 bases from V and 7 bases from J, the junction contained 13 bases not matched to a gene. CDR3 region: CASIPGGGVVGTQYF. The CDR3 DNA is TGTGCCAGCATCCCGGGCGGGGGGGTAGTTGGGACCCAGTACTTC.

The chain combines TRBV2 with TRBJ2-2, with TRBD1 matching 7 bases. Unmatched junction bases numbered 3, after V lost 4 bases and J lost 4 bases. Germline V gene data show CDR1 as SNHLY and CDR2 as FYNNEI. There are 14 residues in the CDR3. Here the CDR3 reads CASSGDSFTGELFF. The DNA for the CDR3 is TGTGCCAGCAGTGGGGACAGCTTCACCGGGGAGCTGTTTTTT.

This clonotype was observed many times. The genes are TRBV12-3 or TRBV12-4 and TRBJ1-5; D is unclear. The V and J ends lost 2 bases and 0 bases respectively, with 5 bases between them. This CDR3 region has 14 residues. The DNA of the CDR3 is TGTGCCAGCAGTTTATCTAATAGCAATCAGCCCCAGCATTTT. It is translated as CASSLSNSNQPQHF.

This clonotype came up a few times. The rearrangement links TRBV6-1 to TRBJ2-7; TRBD2 matches 10 bases. V lost 8 bases to trimming and J lost 6 bases; unmatched junction nucleotides: 7. CDR1 is MNHNS, CDR2 SASEGT, per germline. This CDR3 spans 13 amino acids. CDR3 loop: CASQREGRSEQYF. The CDR3 DNA reads as TGTGCCAGCCAGCGGGAGGGCCGTTCCGAGCAGTACTTC.

This clonotype was counted only a few times. This chain uses TRBV4-1 with TRBJ2-7; TRBD2 agrees at 11 bases. Germline loops: CDR1 MGHRA, CDR2 YSYEKL. Trimming removed 1 base from V and 12 bases from J; junction bases left unmatched: 5. This CDR3 comprises 13 residues. Written as DNA, the CDR3 is TGCGCCAGCAGCCAAGTCCCGACTAGCGGGACGTACTTC. Protein product: CASSQVPTSGTYF.